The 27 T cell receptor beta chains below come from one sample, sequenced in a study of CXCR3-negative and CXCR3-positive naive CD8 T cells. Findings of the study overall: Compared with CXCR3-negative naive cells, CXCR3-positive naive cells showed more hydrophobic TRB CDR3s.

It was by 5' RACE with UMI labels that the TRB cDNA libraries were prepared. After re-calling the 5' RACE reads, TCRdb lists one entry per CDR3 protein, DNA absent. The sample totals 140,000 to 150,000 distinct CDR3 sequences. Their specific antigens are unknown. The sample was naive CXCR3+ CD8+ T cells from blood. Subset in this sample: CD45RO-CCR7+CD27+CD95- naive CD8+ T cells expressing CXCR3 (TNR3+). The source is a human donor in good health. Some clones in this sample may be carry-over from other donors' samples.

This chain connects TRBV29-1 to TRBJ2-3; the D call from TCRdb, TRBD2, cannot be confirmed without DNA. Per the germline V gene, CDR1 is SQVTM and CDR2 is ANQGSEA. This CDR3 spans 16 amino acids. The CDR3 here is CSVEGLAGGSADTQYF.

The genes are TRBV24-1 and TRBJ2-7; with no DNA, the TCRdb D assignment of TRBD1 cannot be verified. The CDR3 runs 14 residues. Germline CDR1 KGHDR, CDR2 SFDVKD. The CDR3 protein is CATSDSDRAGEQYF.

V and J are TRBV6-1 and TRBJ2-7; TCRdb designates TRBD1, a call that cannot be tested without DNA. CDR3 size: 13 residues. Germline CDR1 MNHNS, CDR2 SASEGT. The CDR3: CASNPGPTYEQYF.

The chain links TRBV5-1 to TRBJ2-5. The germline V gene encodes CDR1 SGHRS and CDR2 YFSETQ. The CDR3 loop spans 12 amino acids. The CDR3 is CASSLGPETQYF.

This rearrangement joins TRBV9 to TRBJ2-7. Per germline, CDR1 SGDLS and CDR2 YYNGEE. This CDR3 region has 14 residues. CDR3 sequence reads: CASSVGSTVYEQYF.

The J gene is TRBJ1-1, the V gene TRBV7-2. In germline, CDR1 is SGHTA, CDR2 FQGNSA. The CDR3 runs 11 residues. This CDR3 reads CASTGNTEAFF.

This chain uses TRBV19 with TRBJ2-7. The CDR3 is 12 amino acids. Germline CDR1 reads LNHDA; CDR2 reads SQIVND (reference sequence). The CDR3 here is CASMGISYEQYF.

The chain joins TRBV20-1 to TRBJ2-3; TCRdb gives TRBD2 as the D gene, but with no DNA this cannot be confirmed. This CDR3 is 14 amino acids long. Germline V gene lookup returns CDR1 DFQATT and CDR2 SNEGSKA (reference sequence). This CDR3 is CSASKLAGGGTQYF.

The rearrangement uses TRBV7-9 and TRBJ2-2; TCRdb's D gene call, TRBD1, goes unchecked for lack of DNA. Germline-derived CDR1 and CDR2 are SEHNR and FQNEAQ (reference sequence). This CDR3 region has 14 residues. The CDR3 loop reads CASSPTVNTGELFF.

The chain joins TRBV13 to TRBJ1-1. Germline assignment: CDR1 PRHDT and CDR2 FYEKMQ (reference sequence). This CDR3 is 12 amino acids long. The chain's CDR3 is CASSLRDTEAFF. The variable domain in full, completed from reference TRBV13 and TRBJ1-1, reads AAGVIQSPRHLIKEKRETATLKCYPIPRHDTVYWYQQGPGQDPQFLISFYEKMQSDKGSIPDRFSAQQFSDYHSELNMSSLELGDSALYFCASSLRDTEAFFGQGTRLTVV.

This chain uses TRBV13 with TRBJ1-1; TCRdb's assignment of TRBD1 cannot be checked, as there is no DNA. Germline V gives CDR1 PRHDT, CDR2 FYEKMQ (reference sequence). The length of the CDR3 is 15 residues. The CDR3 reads CASSEGQGLGAEAFF.

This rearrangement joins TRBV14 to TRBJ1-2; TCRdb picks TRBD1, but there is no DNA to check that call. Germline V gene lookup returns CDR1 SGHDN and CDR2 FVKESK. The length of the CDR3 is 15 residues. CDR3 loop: CASSQDRDLTSGYTF.

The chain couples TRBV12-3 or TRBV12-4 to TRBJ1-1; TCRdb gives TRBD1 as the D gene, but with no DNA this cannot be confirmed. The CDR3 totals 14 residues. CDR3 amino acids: CASSLSTGYTEAFF.

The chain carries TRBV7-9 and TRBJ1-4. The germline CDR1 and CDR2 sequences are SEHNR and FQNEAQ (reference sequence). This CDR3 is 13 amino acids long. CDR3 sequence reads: CASRSGGEEKLFF. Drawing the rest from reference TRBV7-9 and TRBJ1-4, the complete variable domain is DTGVSQNPRHKITKRGQNVTFRCDPISEHNRLYWYRQTLGQGPEFLTYFQNEAQLEKSRLLSDRFSAERPKGSFSTLEIQRTEQGDSAMYLCASRSGGEEKLFFGSGTQLSVL.

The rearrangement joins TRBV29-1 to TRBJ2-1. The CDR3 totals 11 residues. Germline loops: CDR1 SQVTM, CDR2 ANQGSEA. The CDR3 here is CSVDRYNEQFF.

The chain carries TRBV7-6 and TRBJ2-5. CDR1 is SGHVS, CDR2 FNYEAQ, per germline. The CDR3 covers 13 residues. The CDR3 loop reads CASSLDTSETQYF.

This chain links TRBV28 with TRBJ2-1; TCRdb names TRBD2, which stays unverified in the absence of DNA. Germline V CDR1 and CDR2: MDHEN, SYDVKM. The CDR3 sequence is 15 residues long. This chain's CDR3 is CASSPTSGTHNEQFF.

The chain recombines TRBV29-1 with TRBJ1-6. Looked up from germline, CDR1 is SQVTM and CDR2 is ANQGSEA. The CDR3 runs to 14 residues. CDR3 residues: CSVATGPSNSPLHF.

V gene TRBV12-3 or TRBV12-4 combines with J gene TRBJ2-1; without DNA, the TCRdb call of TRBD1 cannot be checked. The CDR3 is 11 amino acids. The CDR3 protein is CASKGGDKQFF.

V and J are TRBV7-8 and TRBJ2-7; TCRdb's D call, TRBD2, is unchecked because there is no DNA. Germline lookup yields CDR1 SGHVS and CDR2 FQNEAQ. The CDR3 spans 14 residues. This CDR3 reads CASSPGDYSYEQYF.

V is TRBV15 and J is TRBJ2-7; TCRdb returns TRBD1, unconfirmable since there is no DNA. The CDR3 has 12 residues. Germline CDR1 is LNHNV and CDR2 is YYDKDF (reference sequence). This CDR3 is CATSLTGSEQYF.

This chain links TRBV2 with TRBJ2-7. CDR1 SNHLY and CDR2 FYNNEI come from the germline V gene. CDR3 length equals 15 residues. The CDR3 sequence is CASSVGRLTPYEQYF.

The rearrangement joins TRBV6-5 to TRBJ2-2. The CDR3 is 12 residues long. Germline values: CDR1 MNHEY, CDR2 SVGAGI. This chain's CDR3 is CASSFTEGELFF.

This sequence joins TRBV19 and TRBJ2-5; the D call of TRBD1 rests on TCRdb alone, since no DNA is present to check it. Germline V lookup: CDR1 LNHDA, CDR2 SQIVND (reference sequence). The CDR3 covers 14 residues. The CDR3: CASSPGRIQETQYF.

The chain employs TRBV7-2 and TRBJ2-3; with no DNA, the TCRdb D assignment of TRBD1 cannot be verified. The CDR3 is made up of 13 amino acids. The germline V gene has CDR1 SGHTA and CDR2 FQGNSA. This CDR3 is CASRPAGGDTQYF.

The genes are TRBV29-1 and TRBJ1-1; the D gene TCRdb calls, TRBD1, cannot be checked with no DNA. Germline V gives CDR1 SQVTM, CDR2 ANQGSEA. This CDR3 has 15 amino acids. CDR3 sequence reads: CSVEQGTNLNTEAFF.

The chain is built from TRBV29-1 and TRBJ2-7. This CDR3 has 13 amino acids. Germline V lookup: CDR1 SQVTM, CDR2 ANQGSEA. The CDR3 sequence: CSVETAGSYEQYF.